These 28 T cell receptor beta chains originate from one sample sequenced in a study of T-cell memory formation after mild COVID-19. TCRdb reanalysed the 5' RACE reads using MiXCR and keeps one entry per CDR3 protein. This table holds about 250,000 distinct CDR3 sequences, roughly 17% found once. Sequenced input: PBMCs or a T cell subset sorted from them (not recorded which). The source is a man between 18 and 35 years old who had mild COVID-19 (a few samples of this study predate the infection). Cell type and time point are not known.

The J gene is TRBJ1-1, the V gene TRBV20-1; D is ambiguous. The CDR3 sequence is 13 residues long. V dropped 3 bases and J dropped 1 base, with 9 bases sitting between them. The germline V gene has CDR1 DFQATT and CDR2 SNEGSKA (reference sequence). Here the CDR3 reads CSASSAANTEAFF. The CDR3 DNA sequence: TGCAGTGCTAGCAGCGCAGCGAACACTGAAGCTTTCTTT.

Here the CDR3 reads CSVLVQGNQPQHF. CDR3 coding DNA: TGCAGCGTTTTGGTACAGGGCAATCAGCCCCAGCATTTT. The genes are TRBV29-1 and TRBJ1-5; perhaps TRBD1 as D (5 bases). Looked up from germline, CDR1 is SQVTM and CDR2 is ANQGSEA. Trimming removed 5 bases at V and 2 bases at J, with 10 bases between. The CDR3 covers 13 residues.

The gene calls are TRBV5-4 and TRBJ2-1; possible D gene TRBD1, 6 bases. The CDR3 runs to 13 residues. V was trimmed by 6 bases and J by 3 bases, leaving 10 bases between them. From germline, CDR1 is SGHNT and CDR2 YYREEE (reference sequence). The CDR3 here is CASNLDSYNEQFF. CDR3 in DNA: TGTGCCAGCAACCTGGACAGCTACAATGAGCAGTTCTTC.

The CDR3 spells CSALGQGRDTEAFF. CDR3 nucleotide sequence: TGCAGTGCCCTCGGACAGGGGCGGGACACTGAAGCTTTCTTT. This chain connects TRBV20-1 to TRBJ1-1; TRBD1 agrees at 9 bases. CDR3 length: 14 residues. Looked up from germline, CDR1 is DFQATT and CDR2 is SNEGSKA (reference sequence). Trimming removed 6 bases from V and 3 bases from J; junction bases left unmatched: 8.

On this clonotype: Because the CDR3's place on the DNA is in doubt, the DNA is left out and the CDR3 is given as listed by TCRdb. V gene TRBV6-2 or TRBV6-3 combines with J gene TRBJ1-2. Germline CDR1 reads MNHEY; CDR2 reads SVGEGT. The CDR3 is 13 amino acids in total, end residues counted. CDR3 protein: CASSSSGNYGYTF.

Only a few counts were recorded for this clonotype. V and J are TRBV6-2 or TRBV6-3 and TRBJ2-2; TRBD1 matches at 10 bases. The CDR3 runs to 16 residues. Losses at the gene ends were 7 bases for V and 3 bases for J; bases not matched to a gene: 8. Germline V gives CDR1 MNHEY, CDR2 SVGEGT. For the CDR3, the DNA is TGTGCCAGCATCCCCCCGACAGGGGGCTACACCGGGGAGCTGTTTTTT. Protein: CASIPPTGGYTGELFF.

CDR3 loop: CASRAPGGYTF. The DNA of the CDR3 is TGTGCCAGCAGAGCCCCGGGTGGCTACACCTTC. The rearrangement joins TRBV28 to TRBJ1-2; D is unresolved. CDR3 length: 11 residues. Germline V lookup: CDR1 MDHEN, CDR2 SYDVKM. The V end was cut by 6 bases, the J end by 7 bases, with 9 bases between.

This clonotype was counted only a few times. This chain connects TRBV28 to TRBJ2-5, with 8 positions matching TRBD1. V gave up 6 bases and J gave up 4 bases; unmatched junction bases: 7. The CDR3 covers 14 residues. Germline lookup yields CDR1 MDHEN and CDR2 SYDVKM. The CDR3 sequence is CASSRGQGPETQYF. The CDR3 DNA reads as TGTGCCAGCAGCCGCGGACAGGGCCCAGAGACCCAGTACTTC.

The chain employs TRBV20-1 and TRBJ1-5, with D unresolved. CDR1 is DFQATT, CDR2 SNEGSKA, per germline (reference sequence). The CDR3 totals 15 residues. V was cut by 3 bases and J by 1 base, with 13 bases left in between. The CDR3 loop reads CSASGGTVSNQPQHF. The CDR3 coding sequence is TGCAGTGCTAGCGGAGGTACGGTGAGCAATCAGCCCCAGCATTTT.

This clonotype has just a few counts. V usage is TRBV7-2 and J usage is TRBJ1-2, with D unresolved. The germline CDR1 and CDR2 sequences are SGHTA and FQGNSA. The CDR3 sequence is 14 residues long. The ends were cut back, 4 bases at V and 7 bases at J, with 16 bases in the middle. The CDR3 spells CASSSFPPTGGYTF. CDR3 DNA sequence: TGTGCCAGCAGCTCTTTTCCCCCGACCGGTGGCTACACCTTC.

This clonotype was picked up a small number of times. V usage is TRBV6-2 or TRBV6-3 and J usage is TRBJ2-5; the D gene could be TRBD1 or TRBD2 (5 bases each). This CDR3 is built from 13 residues. The V and J ends lost 8 bases and 7 bases respectively, with 17 bases between them. Looked up from germline, CDR1 is MNHEY and CDR2 is SVGEGT. The DNA of the CDR3 is TGTGCCAGCGGGACCGATCTCGTCGTGACCCAGTACTTC. This codes for CASGTDLVVTQYF.

The chain couples TRBV7-8 to TRBJ2-1; 10 nucleotides match TRBD2. Per the germline V gene, CDR1 is SGHVS and CDR2 is FQNEAQ. The CDR3 runs to 14 residues. V lost 5 bases and J lost 5; bases outside the gene matches: 3. Written as DNA, the CDR3 is TGTGCCAGCAGCGCGACTAGCGGGCACAATGAGCAGTTCTTC. Residues: CASSATSGHNEQFF.

This clonotype was counted a few times. The chain joins TRBV20-1 to TRBJ2-1; 7 nucleotides match TRBD2. V shed 5 bases, J shed 4 bases, and the junction held 5 bases outside the gene matches. The CDR3 is 13 amino acids. Germline loops: CDR1 DFQATT, CDR2 SNEGSKA (reference sequence). CDR3 protein: CSAVAGLYNEQFF. The CDR3 nucleotides are TGCAGTGCTGTCGCGGGACTATACAATGAGCAGTTCTTC.

At least ten counts were recorded for this clonotype. The CDR3 DNA is TGTGCCAGCAGCCAAGATCCGGGGAGCGGGGCCTACGAGCAGTACTTC. As protein: CASSQDPGSGAYEQYF. The chain recombines TRBV4-2 with TRBJ2-7, with 7 bases that match TRBD2. There are 16 residues in the CDR3. CDR1 and CDR2 (germline): LGHNA, YNFKEQ. Trimming took 0 bases from V and 2 from J; bases not matched to a gene: 7.

This chain joins TRBV20-1 and TRBJ1-5; D not certain. The germline V gene has CDR1 DFQATT and CDR2 SNEGSKA (reference sequence). V lost 3 bases to trimming and J lost 7 bases, with 16 bases between them. This CDR3 has 14 residues. Written as DNA, the CDR3 is TGCAGTGCTAGTCCCTTGTTCGGTAGACAGCCCCAGCATTTT. It yields the protein CSASPLFGRQPQHF.

This clonotype is a singleton in its sample. The rearrangement joins TRBV12-3 or TRBV12-4 to TRBJ1-2; maybe TRBD1 (6 bases). The CDR3 sequence is 15 residues long. V was cut by 5 bases and J by 8 bases, with 21 bases left in between. DNA for the CDR3: TGTGCCAGCAGTCCCCACCCAGGGGAGATCGACGGCTACACCTTC. It specifies CASSPHPGEIDGYTF.

The chain links TRBV18 to TRBJ2-2; no reliable D call. CDR3 length: 13 amino acids. The V gene lost 0 bases and the J gene lost 6 bases, with 5 bases spanning the gap. Germline CDR1 KGHSH, CDR2 LQKENI. CDR3: CASSPPSPGELFF. In nucleotides, the CDR3 is TGTGCCAGCTCACCACCGTCCCCCGGGGAGCTGTTTTTT. The full variable domain, its missing parts supplied by reference TRBV18 and TRBJ2-2, is NAGVMQNPRHLVRRRGQEARLRCSPMKGHSHVYWYRQLPEEGLKFMVYLQKENIIDESGMPKERFSAEFPKEGPSILRIQQVVRGDSAAYFCASSPPSPGELFFGEGSRLTVL.

This clonotype was seen a handful of times. This chain uses TRBV6-1 with TRBJ1-2, with no clear D. The CDR3 is 14 residues long. Trimming shortened V by 6 bases and J by 4 bases, and 15 bases separated the two germline ends. Germline CDR1 is MNHNS and CDR2 is SASEGT. CDR3 DNA: TGTGCCAGCAGGGCCATATTGGCCCCCTATGGCTACACCTTC. The encoded protein is CASRAILAPYGYTF.

This clonotype was recorded a few times. The chain couples TRBV6-6 to TRBJ2-7; 10 bases map to TRBD1. The CDR3 covers 13 residues. CDR1 and CDR2 (germline): MNHNY, SVGAGI (reference sequence). Trimming cost V 5 bases and J 6 bases; bases outside gene matches: 4. CDR3 in amino acids: CASSPGTGAEQYV. CDR3 sequence (DNA): TGTGCCAGCAGTCCGGGGACAGGGGCCGAGCAGTACGTC.

The table lists this clonotype with many counts. This chain connects TRBV7-9 to TRBJ1-5; D ambiguous. Germline CDR1 is SEHNR and CDR2 is FQNEAQ (reference sequence). The V gene lost 3 bases and the J gene lost 0 bases, with 9 bases spanning the gap. This CDR3 has 15 amino acids. CDR3 residues: CASSLAGGSNQPQHF. CDR3 DNA sequence: TGTGCCAGCAGCTTGGCGGGCGGTAGCAATCAGCCCCAGCATTTT.

The chain employs TRBV5-1 and TRBJ1-4; perhaps TRBD1 as D (5 bases). CDR1 and CDR2 (germline): SGHRS, YFSETQ. V lost 7 bases and J 2 bases, leaving 12 bases between the germline ends. The CDR3 covers 14 residues. CDR3 coding DNA: TGCGCCAGCGGATCAGGGAGGACTAATGAAAAACTGTTTTTT. Its translation: CASGSGRTNEKLFF.

This clonotype was seen repeatedly, ten times or more. V usage is TRBV5-1 and J usage is TRBJ1-1; possible D gene TRBD1, 6 bases. Germline CDR1 is SGHRS and CDR2 is YFSETQ. The length of the CDR3 is 15 residues. Trimming stripped 4 bases from V and 0 bases from J, with 13 bases between. The CDR3 nucleotides read TGCGCCAGCAGCCGATTACAGGGACTGAACACTGAAGCTTTCTTT. This sequence encodes CASSRLQGLNTEAFF.

In its sample, this clonotype was seen many times. The gene calls are TRBV5-1 and TRBJ1-2; TRBD1 aligns across 9 bases. From germline, CDR1 is SGHRS and CDR2 YFSETQ. The J segment lost 6 bases and the V segment lost 4 bases, leaving 4 bases of the junction unmatched. The CDR3 length is 13 residues. Here the CDR3 reads CASSPWTGDGYTF. The CDR3 bases are TGCGCCAGCAGCCCTTGGACAGGGGATGGCTACACCTTC.

This clonotype showed up just a few times. The gene calls are TRBV6-1 and TRBJ2-7; TRBD1 might be the D (6 bases). Trimming pared 5 bases from V and 6 bases from J, leaving 11 bases between. CDR1 and CDR2 from the germline V gene are MNHNS and SASEGT. This CDR3 has 12 amino acids. The CDR3 loop reads CASSSTGGEQYF. The DNA of the CDR3 is TGTGCCAGCAGTTCGACAGGCGGCGAGCAGTACTTC.

On this clonotype itself: The germline gene is not matched at one end of the junction; a read error may be the cause. The rearrangement links TRBV7-7 to TRBJ2-3; 12 bases map to TRBD2. Germline V gene lookup returns CDR1 SSHAT and CDR2 FNYEAQ (reference sequence). This CDR3 spans 16 amino acids. The chain's CDR3 is CASSLGLAGRTDTQYF. The DNA for the CDR3 is TGTGCTAGCAGCTTAGGACTAGCGGGGCGCACAGATACGCAGTATTTT.

The chain carries TRBV18 and TRBJ1-1; D is unclear. Germline loops: CDR1 KGHSH, CDR2 LQKENI. The CDR3 runs to 15 residues. The V gene lost 3 bases and the J gene lost 1 base, with 12 bases spanning the gap. The CDR3 DNA reads TGTGCCAGCTCACCCCCTTTGACAAGGAACACTGAAGCTTTCTTT. This encodes CASSPPLTRNTEAFF.

This chain's CDR3 is CASSSIPDMGNSPLHF. CDR3 DNA sequence: TGTGCCAGCAGCTCGATTCCTGACATGGGGAATTCACCCCTCCACTTT. The chain combines TRBV7-2 with TRBJ1-6, with D uncertain. The CDR3 sequence is 16 residues long. V shed 4 bases and J shed 7 bases, with 17 bases lying between them. Per the germline V gene, CDR1 is SGHTA and CDR2 is FQGNSA.

This clonotype was picked up a small number of times. The V call is TRBV5-5, the J call TRBJ1-2; D is unresolved. The CDR3 has 13 amino acids. V was cut by 6 bases and J by 4 bases, with 13 bases left in between. Per the germline V gene, CDR1 is SGHKS and CDR2 is YYEKEE (reference sequence). The CDR3 bases are TGTGCCAGCACACCGGCCCTGGCCTATGGCTACACCTTC. Translation: CASTPALAYGYTF.